Listed here is a single T cell receptor beta chain. This sample is drawn from a study of blood T cell repertoires in COVID-19. The wider study: The United States, Italy and Spain were the sources of the acute and convalescent COVID-19 samples. Sample material is recorded as cDNA or gDNA derived from T cells, B-cell-depleted T cells, or PBMCs.

In the study's own analysis: Reference gene primer amplification yielded estimated nucleated cell counts. Assay: immunoSEQ multiplex PCR; the TCRdb copy retains only in-frame clones and omits some. The V and J calls and clone size come from that table; D and trimming were worked out from the DNA. The table shows roughly 140,000 clones, with around 83% occurring only once. V was cut by 1 base and J by 5 bases, with 13 bases left in between. In germline, CDR1 is SGHTS, CDR2 YDEGEE. The CDR3 extends over 15 amino acids. The chain has TRBV5-8 and TRBJ2-1; possibly TRBD2 for D (6 bases). Sequencing input: peripheral blood. This receptor was taken from a man between 60 and 70 years old with active or convalescent COVID-19. The CDR3 loop is CASSLSSGDHNEQFF. As DNA, the CDR3 is TGTGCCAGCAGCTTGAGTAGCGGAGATCACAATGAGCAGTTCTTC.